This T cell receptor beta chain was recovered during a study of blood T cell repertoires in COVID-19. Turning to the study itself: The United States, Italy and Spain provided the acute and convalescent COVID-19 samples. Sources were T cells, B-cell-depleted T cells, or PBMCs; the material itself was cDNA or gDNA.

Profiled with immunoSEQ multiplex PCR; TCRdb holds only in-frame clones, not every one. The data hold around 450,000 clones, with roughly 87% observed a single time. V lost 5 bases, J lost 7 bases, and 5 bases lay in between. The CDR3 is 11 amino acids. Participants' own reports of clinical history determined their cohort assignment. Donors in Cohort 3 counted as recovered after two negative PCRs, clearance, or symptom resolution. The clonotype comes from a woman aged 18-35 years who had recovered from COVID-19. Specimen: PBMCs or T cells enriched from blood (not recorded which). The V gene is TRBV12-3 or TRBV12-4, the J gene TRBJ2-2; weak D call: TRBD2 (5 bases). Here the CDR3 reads CASSEGGELFF. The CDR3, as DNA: TGTGCCAGCAGTGAGGGCGGGGAGCTGTTTTTT.